Listed below are T cell receptor beta chains from one sample, sequenced in a study of cytomegalovirus exposure and HLA in healthy donors. Only in-frame clones appear in the TCRdb table, and some are missing; sequencing was by immunoSEQ multiplex PCR. The table includes about 140,000 clones, roughly 80% detected once. Sequenced: PBMCs. The receptor set was obtained from a male donor in good health and CMV-seronegative. Each CDR3 is given with its conserved first and last residue. The D gene is left open where the match is weak. Where a row states a size, it is once, few, many or the class of an expanded clone; other rows omit it.

v_call	j_call	d_call	clone_size	cdr3_aa	cdr3_nt
TRBV28	TRBJ1-1	NA	NA	CASSLLRQAGNTEAFF	TGTGCCAGCAGTTTACTACGACAGGCCGGGAACACTGAAGCTTTCTTT
TRBV7-8	TRBJ1-1	NA	NA	CASSLVVRLTTEAFF	TGTGCCAGCAGCTTAGTGGTCCGGTTAACGACTGAAGCTTTCTTT
TRBV7-9	TRBJ2-7	TRBD1	NA	CASSLVGQAGLEQYF	TGTGCCAGCAGCTTAGTGGGACAGGCCGGGCTCGAGCAGTACTTC
TRBV5-8	TRBJ2-4	NA	NA	CASSNLTSVKNIQYF	TGTGCCAGCAGCAACCTTACTAGTGTCAAAAACATTCAGTACTTC
TRBV6-5	TRBJ2-7	NA	NA	CASSSTGVSYEQYF	TGTGCCAGCAGTTCCACAGGCGTTTCCTACGAGCAGTACTTC
TRBV5-1	TRBJ2-2	TRBD2	few	CASSYSGLAANTGELFF	TGCGCCAGCAGCTACTCGGGACTAGCGGCGAACACCGGGGAGCTGTTTTTT
TRBV18	TRBJ1-1	NA	NA	CASSPPVYTEAFF	TGTGCCAGCTCACCACCCGTTTACACTGAAGCTTTCTTT
TRBV18	TRBJ1-1	NA	NA	CASSPPVNTEAFF	TGTGCCAGCTCACCTCCGGTGAACACTGAAGCTTTCTTT
TRBV6-5	TRBJ2-5	NA	NA	CASSYSGETQYF	TGTGCCAGCAGTTACAGCGGGGAGACCCAGTACTTC
TRBV19	TRBJ1-5	NA	NA	CASTQDRTNQPQHF	TGTGCCAGTACCCAGGACAGAACGAATCAGCCCCAGCATTTT
TRBV6-5	TRBJ2-1	TRBD2	NA	CASSSSGSAPNEQFF	TGTGCCAGCAGTTCTAGCGGGAGCGCCCCCAATGAGCAGTTCTTC
TRBV7-9	TRBJ1-2	NA	NA	CASTSSGTFDGYTF	TGTGCCAGCACCTCATCGGGAACTTTTGATGGCTACACCTTC
TRBV30	TRBJ2-2	TRBD1	NA	CAWSRVRGYSTGELFF	TGTGCCTGGAGTAGGGTCAGGGGGTATAGCACCGGGGAGCTGTTTTTT
TRBV14	TRBJ2-5	NA	NA	CASSQDTTTGLLGTQYF	TGTGCCAGCAGCCAAGACACCACGACAGGACTGCTGGGGACCCAGTACTTC
TRBV21-1	TRBJ2-2	NA	NA	CASEGAGELFF	TGTGCCAGTGAGGGCGCCGGGGAGCTGTTTTTT
TRBV11-2	TRBJ2-7	NA	NA	CASSFGGAMYF	TGTGCCAGCAGCTTTGGCGGAGCGATGTACTTC
TRBV11-2	TRBJ1-1	NA	NA	CASSLDLGQNTEAFF	TGTGCCAGCAGCTTAGATCTGGGACAGAACACTGAAGCTTTCTTT
TRBV7-3	TRBJ2-1	TRBD2	NA	CASSLLAVEYNEQFF	TGTGCCAGCAGCCTACTAGCGGTAGAATACAATGAGCAGTTCTTC
TRBV5-4	TRBJ2-2	TRBD1	NA	CASSQQGALTGELFF	TGTGCCAGCAGCCAACAGGGGGCTTTAACCGGGGAGCTGTTTTTT
TRBV7-2	TRBJ1-2	NA	few	CASSLEIGDYGYTF	TGTGCCAGCAGCTTAGAAATCGGGGACTATGGCTACACCTTC
TRBV9	TRBJ1-1	NA	NA	CASSVAPGNTEAFF	TGTGCCAGCAGCGTAGCCCCAGGCAACACTGAAGCTTTCTTT
TRBV9	TRBJ2-1	TRBD2	NA	CASSVWLAGNEQFF	TGTGCCAGCAGCGTCTGGCTAGCGGGAAATGAGCAGTTCTTC
TRBV7-9	TRBJ1-4	TRBD1	NA	CSSTDRGQVEKLFF	TGTTCCAGCACGGACAGGGGCCAGGTGGAAAAACTGTTTTTT
TRBV30	TRBJ2-3	TRBD2	NA	CAWRGATSGRGTDTQYF	TGTGCCTGGAGGGGGGCGACTAGCGGGAGAGGAACAGATACGCAGTATTTT
TRBV5-4	TRBJ2-7	NA	NA	CASSLGLNYEQYF	TGTGCCAGCAGCTTGGGACTAAACTACGAGCAGTACTTC
TRBV19	TRBJ1-1	NA	NA	CASSMNRAFF	TGTGCCAGTAGTATGAACCGGGCTTTCTTT
TRBV7-2	TRBJ1-2	TRBD1	NA	CASSLKRSGTDIYGYTF	TGTGCCAGCAGCTTAAAAAGGTCGGGGACAGATATATATGGCTACACCTTC
TRBV5-4	TRBJ1-1	NA	NA	CASSWSGGTEAFF	TGTGCCAGCAGCTGGTCGGGTGGGACTGAAGCTTTCTTT
TRBV30	TRBJ2-5	NA	NA	CAWSVSGWEQYF	TGTGCCTGGAGTGTGAGTGGGTGGGAGCAGTACTTC
TRBV13	TRBJ2-1	TRBD2	NA	CASSRGGSSYNEQFF	TGTGCCAGCAGCCGCGGGGGGAGCTCCTACAATGAGCAGTTCTTC
TRBV28	TRBJ2-3	NA	NA	CASSLTTTDTQYF	TGTGCCAGCAGTTTAACTACGACAGATACGCAGTATTTT
TRBV19	TRBJ1-2	NA	NA	CASSSADLQANYGYTF	TGTGCCAGTAGTAGTGCAGATCTCCAAGCTAACTATGGCTACACCTTC